A selection of T cell receptor beta chains follows, all from one sample in a study of T cell repertoires in cytomegalovirus infection. The antigens these receptors bind are not known. In TCRdb, the reads were re-called with MiXCR into one record per CDR3 protein. This sample has approximately 76,000 distinct CDR3 sequences, with approximately 24% found just once. The sample here was CD8+ T cells from cultured PBMCs, taken from culture after CMV antigen stimulation. These receptors were taken from a human donor in good health (CMV status not recorded). Some clones in this sample may be carry-over from other donors' samples. Each CDR3 is given with its conserved first and last residue. The order of the fields is V gene, J gene, D gene, clone size, CDR3 protein, CDR3 DNA. The D gene is left open where the match is weak. Part of the rows lack a size; the others show once, few, many or a class for expanded clones.

>TRBV30|TRBJ2-1|NA|NA
CAWSVYNEQFF
TGTGCCTGGAGTGTGTACAATGAGCAGTTCTTC
>TRBV30|TRBJ2-7|TRBD2|NA
CAWRLAGTYEQYF
TGTGCCTGGAGACTAGCGGGTACCTACGAGCAGTACTTC
>TRBV28|TRBJ2-3|TRBD1|many
CASSKPTGGNADTQYF
TGTGCCAGCAGTAAACCCACAGGGGGCAACGCAGATACGCAGTATTTT
>TRBV9|TRBJ2-5|TRBD1|NA
CASSVGGRTGVETQYF
TGTGCCAGCAGCGTAGGGGGGAGGACAGGGGTTGAGACCCAGTACTTC
>TRBV7-2|TRBJ2-4|TRBD2|many
CASSFASGGQAKNIQYF
TGTGCCAGCAGCTTCGCTAGCGGGGGACAAGCCAAAAACATTCAGTACTTC
>TRBV4-3|TRBJ1-1|TRBD1|NA
CASSQDRDTGVEAFF
TGCGCCAGCAGCCAAGATAGGGACACAGGGGTTGAAGCTTTCTTT
>TRBV20-1|TRBJ1-1|TRBD1|NA
CSARSIPGQGVTEAFF
TGCAGTGCTAGATCAATTCCGGGACAGGGGGTCACTGAAGCTTTCTTT
>TRBV25-1|TRBJ1-1|TRBD1|few
CASTQDRGLGTEAFF
TGTGCCAGCACCCAGGACAGGGGGCTCGGCACTGAAGCTTTCTTT
>TRBV28|TRBJ1-1|NA|few
CASSFPMDRREAFF
TGTGCCAGCAGTTTCCCCATGGACAGACGTGAAGCTTTCTTT
>TRBV12-3/TRBV12-4|TRBJ1-5|NA|many
CASRRDSGGQPQHF
TGTGCCAGCAGACGGGACTCCGGAGGCCAGCCCCAGCATTTT
>TRBV7-2|TRBJ2-1|NA|many
CASSASGAKGYNEQFF
TGTGCCAGCAGCGCCAGTGGGGCGAAGGGCTACAATGAGCAGTTCTTC
>TRBV4-3|TRBJ2-1|TRBD1|few
CASSQDPDRGQYNEQFF
TGCGCCAGCAGCCAAGATCCGGACAGGGGGCAATACAATGAGCAGTTCTTC
>TRBV12-3/TRBV12-4|TRBJ2-7|TRBD2|few
CASKPGLAGGASYEQYF
TGTGCCAGCAAACCGGGACTAGCGGGAGGTGCCTCCTACGAGCAGTACTTC
>TRBV20-1|TRBJ2-7|NA|NA
CSARRTASYEQYF
TGCAGTGCTAGAAGGACAGCCTCCTACGAGCAGTACTTC
>TRBV6-2/TRBV6-3|TRBJ2-3|TRBD2|NA
CASSYQLAGGGASTDTQYF
TGTGCCAGCAGTTATCAACTAGCGGGGGGGGGCGCTAGCACAGATACGCAGTATTTT
>TRBV27|TRBJ2-1|TRBD1|many
CASSLQTGGDEQFF
TGTGCCAGCAGTTTGCAGACAGGGGGGGATGAGCAGTTCTTC
>TRBV20-1|TRBJ2-5|TRBD1|NA
CSARVADRDQETQYF
TGCAGTGCTAGAGTAGCCGACAGGGACCAAGAGACCCAGTACTTC
>TRBV7-3|TRBJ1-2|NA|once
CASSSQGYGYTF
TGTGCCAGCAGCTCACAGGGCTATGGCTACACCTTC
>TRBV9|TRBJ2-1|NA|few
CASSARLGSAEEQFF
TGTGCCAGCAGCGCTAGACTGGGTTCGGCGGAGGAGCAGTTCTTC
>TRBV11-2|TRBJ2-2|NA|NA
CASRVSGTNTGELFF
TGTGCCAGCAGGGTGAGCGGAACGAACACCGGGGAGCTGTTTTTT
>TRBV20-1|TRBJ1-3|NA|NA
CSAIQGNTIYF
TGCAGTGCTATACAGGGAAACACCATATATTTT
>TRBV5-1|TRBJ2-1|TRBD1|NA
CARSLDRGEQFF
TGCGCCAGAAGCTTGGACAGGGGGGAGCAGTTCTTC
>TRBV27|TRBJ2-7|NA|NA
CASSLVGTREQYF
TGTGCCAGCAGTTTGGTCGGGACTCGCGAGCAGTACTTC
>TRBV2|TRBJ2-7|TRBD2|NA
CASDPGLGTYEQYF
TGTGCCAGCGACCCGGGACTAGGTACCTACGAGCAGTACTTC
>TRBV4-3|TRBJ1-6|NA|NA
CASSQDRDSGNSPLHF
TGCGCCAGCAGCCAAGATAGGGACTCGGGTAATTCACCCCTCCACTTT
>TRBV7-9|TRBJ2-1|NA|many
CASSPRGGGANEQFF
TGTGCCAGCAGCCCTAGAGGGGGAGGAGCCAATGAGCAGTTCTTC
>TRBV27|TRBJ1-5|TRBD1|few
CASSPGTGFYQPQHF
TGTGCCAGCAGTCCCGGGACAGGGTTCTATCAGCCCCAGCATTTT
>TRBV7-2|TRBJ2-5|TRBD2|many
CASSLGGGAETQYF
TGTGCCAGCAGCTTAGGCGGGGGGGCGGAGACCCAGTACTTC
>TRBV7-8|TRBJ2-1|TRBD2|NA
CASSLSTSGGAGEQFF
TGTGCCAGCAGCTTAAGTACTAGCGGGGGGGCAGGTGAGCAGTTCTTC
>TRBV19|TRBJ2-7|TRBD1|NA
CASSAAGGPYEQYF
TGTGCCAGTAGTGCCGCAGGGGGCCCCTACGAGCAGTACTTC
>TRBV12-3/TRBV12-4|TRBJ2-5|NA|many
CASRQSSPETQYF
TGTGCCAGCAGGCAATCCTCCCCGGAGACCCAGTACTTC
>TRBV12-3/TRBV12-4|TRBJ1-2|TRBD1|NA
CASSLAGTAYGYTF
TGTGCCAGCAGTTTGGCCGGGACAGCCTATGGCTACACCTTC
>TRBV6-2/TRBV6-3|TRBJ1-1|NA|NA
CASSYPIPQVMNTEAFF
TGTGCCAGCAGTTACCCAATCCCACAGGTTATGAACACTGAAGCTTTCTTT
>TRBV5-6|TRBJ1-1|NA|NA
CASRNTGNTEAFF
TGTGCCAGCAGAAATACAGGGAACACTGAAGCTTTCTTT
>TRBV11-2|TRBJ2-1|TRBD1|NA
CASSLEPGQYKEQFF
TGTGCCAGCAGCTTAGAGCCGGGACAGTACAAGGAGCAGTTCTTC
>TRBV29-1|TRBJ2-6|TRBD1|NA
CSASAGQGAPGANVLTF
TGCAGCGCCTCGGCGGGACAGGGGGCGCCGGGGGCCAACGTCCTGACTTTC
>TRBV10-2|TRBJ2-1|TRBD2|NA
CASSELSGRMSNEQFF
TGCGCCAGCAGTGAGCTGTCCGGGAGGATGAGCAATGAGCAGTTCTTC
>TRBV4-1|TRBJ2-1|NA|NA
CASSHGGSNEQFF
TGCGCCAGCAGCCATGGAGGGAGTAATGAGCAGTTCTTC
>TRBV12-3/TRBV12-4|TRBJ2-7|NA|many
CASSGIGLTSYEQYF
TGTGCCAGCAGTGGGATTGGGCTAACCTCCTACGAGCAGTACTTC
>TRBV5-1|TRBJ1-2|TRBD1|NA
CASSLEIGGRRGYTF
TGCGCCAGCAGCTTGGAAATAGGGGGCAGACGCGGCTACACCTTC
>TRBV4-1|TRBJ1-2|NA|NA
CASSHPEASTGGYTF
TGCGCCAGCAGCCATCCGGAGGCTTCCACAGGGGGCTACACCTTC
>TRBV7-6|TRBJ2-5|NA|NA
CASSSGTEQETQYF
TGTGCCAGCAGCTCCGGGACCGAGCAAGAGACCCAGTACTTC
>TRBV11-2|TRBJ2-3|NA|NA
CASSPPGPDTQYF
TGTGCCAGCAGCCCCCCAGGCCCAGATACGCAGTATTTT
>TRBV6-6|TRBJ2-7|NA|NA
CASSYSEGKYEQYF
TGTGCCAGCAGTTATTCAGAGGGCAAATACGAGCAGTACTTC
>TRBV7-6|TRBJ2-7|TRBD2|NA
CASSLGGGGKSNYEQYF
TGTGCCAGCAGCCTCGGGGGGGGGGGAAAGTCCAACTACGAGCAGTACTTC
>TRBV28|TRBJ1-2|NA|NA
CASSRLRLGAYNYGYTF
TGTGCCAGCTCCCGCTTACGGTTGGGGGCGTATAACTATGGCTACACCTTC
>TRBV28|TRBJ2-7|TRBD2|few
CASTTLAGGPSSYEQYF
TGTGCCAGCACCACCCTAGCGGGAGGGCCAAGCTCCTACGAGCAGTACTTC
>TRBV5-6|TRBJ1-2|NA|NA
CASSFNYGYTF
TGTGCCAGCAGCTTTAACTATGGCTACACCTTC
>TRBV20-1|TRBJ2-1|NA|NA
CSAPVWPNEQFF
TGCAGTGCTCCCGTATGGCCCAATGAGCAGTTCTTC
>TRBV7-6|TRBJ2-4|TRBD2|NA
CASSRTSGIAKNIQYF
TGTGCCAGCAGCAGGACTAGCGGGATAGCCAAAAACATTCAGTACTTC
>TRBV9|TRBJ2-3|NA|NA
CASAPVGGPDTQYF
TGTGCCAGCGCCCCTGTGGGGGGCCCAGATACGCAGTATTTT